The TCR beta chain under discussion was sequenced for a study of radiation and T cells in renal cell carcinoma. Notes on this clone: Its matching antigen is unknown.

The table came from immunoSEQ multiplex PCR; TCRdb's copy has only in-frame clones and leaves some out. The sample has 13,000 or so clones, about 65% seen once. CDR3 length equals 12 residues. Trimming at V came to 4 bases and at J to 8 bases, leaving 5 bases not matched to a gene. Germline CDR1 is SGHNT and CDR2 is YYREEE (reference sequence). Overall study findings and caveats: Compared with controls, irradiated tumors had more, larger dominant CDR3 motifs. Compared with controls, irradiated tumors showed greater TCR clonality.

As to treatment: treatment-naive control, cytoreductive nephrectomy. Control tumors came from treatment-naive patients without prior radiation. The clonotype comes from a woman aged 80 or over with renal cell carcinoma. The sequences come from tumor tissue, collected from a patient whose treatment was nephrectomy without radiotherapy. The J gene is TRBJ1-2, the V gene TRBV5-4; 7 nucleotides match TRBD1. In DNA, the CDR3 is TGTGCCAGCAGCAGGGGGCCTGAAGGCTACACCTTC. Protein: CASSRGPEGYTF.